These 9 T cell receptor beta chains were sequenced from one sample in a study of blood T cell repertoires in COVID-19. Assay used: immunoSEQ multiplex PCR; TCRdb lists only in-frame clones, some missing. Of roughly 280,000 clones in the sample, roughly 87% were seen once. The sample comprised peripheral blood. The receptors stem from a woman aged 45 to 65 who had recovered from COVID-19.

The chain uses TRBV25-1 and TRBJ2-1, with 7 bases identical to TRBD2. Germline CDR1 and CDR2: MGHDK and SYGVNS. The CDR3 has 16 residues. V shed 4 bases and J 5 bases; nucleotides not matched to a gene: 11. In DNA, the CDR3 is TGTGCCAGCAGTGGGGGGGGGAGAGGGAGGCACAATGAGCAGTTCTTC. Translated: CASSGGGRGRHNEQFF.

The chain is built from TRBV6-5 and TRBJ1-2, with a weak D call TRBD1 (5 bases). Trimming took off 6 bases at V and 8 bases at J, with 16 bases between the two ends. In germline, CDR1 is MNHEY, CDR2 SVGAGI. The CDR3 is made up of 13 amino acids. The CDR3 loop reads CASSSDTFRGYTF. In DNA, the CDR3 is TGTGCCAGCAGCTCGGACACGTTTAGAGGCTACACCTTC.

This sequence joins TRBV30 and TRBJ1-2; 10 bases fit TRBD1. The CDR3 totals 14 residues. Germline loops: CDR1 GTSNPN, CDR2 SVGIG (reference sequence). Unmatched junction bases numbered 6, after V lost 3 bases and J lost 5 bases. The CDR3 DNA sequence: TGTGCCTGGAGAGACAGGGGGCATTTGTATGGCTACACCTTC. Protein: CAWRDRGHLYGYTF.

The rearrangement links TRBV28 to TRBJ2-7; D possibly corresponds to TRBD2 (6 bases). V was clipped by 3 bases and J by 2 bases, with 23 bases between them. Germline V gene sequence: CDR1 MDHEN, CDR2 SYDVKM. The CDR3 covers 18 residues. The CDR3 DNA is TGTGCCAGCAGTTTGAGGACGGGGAGGCGGGGCGAGACCTACGAGCAGTACTTC. Its translation is CASSLRTGRRGETYEQYF.

The chain is built from TRBV7-8 and TRBJ2-5, with 16 nucleotides matching TRBD2. Trimming took 5 bases from V and 5 from J; bases not matched to a gene: 11. The germline CDR1 and CDR2 sequences are SGHVS and FQNEAQ. The CDR3 sequence is 18 residues long. CDR3 sequence: CASSMGLAGGPVGETQYF. Here the CDR3 DNA reads TGTGCCAGCAGCATGGGACTAGCGGGAGGGCCAGTCGGTGAGACCCAGTACTTC.

The chain is built from TRBV5-4 and TRBJ1-1; 7 bases line up with TRBD1. In germline, CDR1 is SGHNT, CDR2 YYREEE (reference sequence). The length of the CDR3 is 15 residues. V gave up 2 bases and J gave up 5 bases; unmatched junction bases: 9. The CDR3 nucleotides are TGTGCCAGCAGCTTAGGTCAGGGGGTATGGACTGAAGCTTTCTTT. This encodes CASSLGQGVWTEAFF. Full variable domain (missing parts from reference TRBV5-4 and TRBJ1-1): ETGVTQSPTHLIKTRGQQVTLRCSSQSGHNTVSWYQQALGQGPQFIFQYYREEENGRGNFPPRFSGLQFPNYSSELNVNALELDDSALYLCASSLGQGVWTEAFFGQGTRLTVV.

The rearrangement links TRBV28 to TRBJ1-1, with TRBD1 identical over 7 bases. The CDR3 consists of 14 residues. After removal of 7 bases from V and 5 bases from J, the junction contained 10 bases not matched to a gene. Germline-derived CDR1 and CDR2 are MDHEN and SYDVKM. The CDR3 DNA follows: TGTGCCAGCACCAGACAGCAGGGGGAAACTGAAGCTTTCTTT. Translation gives CASTRQQGETEAFF.

The rearrangement uses TRBV18 and TRBJ1-1, with D uncertain. The CDR3 spans 14 residues. V lost 3 bases, J lost 5 bases, and 13 bases lay in between. CDR1 and CDR2 from the germline V gene are KGHSH and LQKENI. The CDR3 nucleotides read TGTGCCAGCTCACCGGCAATGGAGGTGACTGAAGCTTTCTTT. As protein: CASSPAMEVTEAFF.

As DNA, the CDR3 is TGTGCCACCGAAGGACAGGGGCAATATGGCTACACCTTC. This translates into CATEGQGQYGYTF. The chain combines TRBV10-3 with TRBJ1-2, with 9 positions matching TRBD1. The junction had 8 bases not matched to a gene; V was cut back by 10 bases and J by 5 bases. The germline gives CDR1 ENHRY, CDR2 SYGVKD. The CDR3 has 13 amino acids.